The clone carrying this TCR beta chain was recorded a few times. Its specificity is unknown. The sequenced template was cDNA made from the entire isolated RNA. The assay was immunoSEQ multiplex PCR, and TCRdb's table has in-frame clones only and misses some. Among roughly 400,000 clones, around 10% were seen once, and the ten largest hold 0.55% to 0.75%. These data originate in a study of beta chain features in type 1 diabetes. Turning to the study itself: All samples yielded roughly 100 million examined sorted cells.

Overall study findings and caveats: Cells with high TCR expression could be over-represented by cDNA sequencing. The naive, central memory and Treg TCRB repertoires looked more alike in patients than they did in healthy donors. Moderately but significantly shorter TCRB CDR3s were found in Type 1 diabetes patients in all four CD4+ subsets.

J was trimmed by 10 bases and V by 4 bases; bases with no gene match: 4. Germline V gene sequence: CDR1 SGDLS, CDR2 YYNGEE. The CDR3 contains 14 residues. The chain employs TRBV9 and TRBJ2-1, with TRBD2 matching over 14 bases. The sample was central memory CD4+ T cells from blood. The clonotype comes from a man aged 30 to 39 with type 1 diabetes. CDR3 coding DNA: TGTGCCAGCAGCCTTCGACTAGCGGGAGGGGAGCAGTTCTTC. This translates into CASSLRLAGGEQFF.